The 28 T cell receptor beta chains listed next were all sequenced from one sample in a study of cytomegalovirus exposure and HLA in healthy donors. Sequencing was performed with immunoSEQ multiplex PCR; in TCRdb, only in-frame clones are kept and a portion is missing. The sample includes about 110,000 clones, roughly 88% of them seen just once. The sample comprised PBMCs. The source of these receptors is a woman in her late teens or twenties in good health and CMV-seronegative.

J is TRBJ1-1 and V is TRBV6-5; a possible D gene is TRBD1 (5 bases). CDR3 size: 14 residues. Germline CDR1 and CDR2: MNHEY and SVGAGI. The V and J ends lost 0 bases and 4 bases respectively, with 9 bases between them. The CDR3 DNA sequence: TGTGCCAGCAGTTACTCCCCAGGGATCACTGAAGCTTTCTTT. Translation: CASSYSPGITEAFF.

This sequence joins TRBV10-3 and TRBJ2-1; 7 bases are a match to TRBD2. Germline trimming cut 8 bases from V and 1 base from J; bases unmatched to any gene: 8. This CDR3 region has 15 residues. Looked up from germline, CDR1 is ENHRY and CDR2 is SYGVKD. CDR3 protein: CAIATDSGSYNEQFF. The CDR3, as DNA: TGTGCCATCGCGACCGATAGCGGGTCCTACAATGAGCAGTTCTTC.

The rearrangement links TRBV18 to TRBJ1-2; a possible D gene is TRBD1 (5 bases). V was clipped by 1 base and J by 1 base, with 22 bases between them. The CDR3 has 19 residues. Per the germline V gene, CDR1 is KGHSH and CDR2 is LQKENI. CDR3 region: CASSPLGGLTDGVNYGYTF. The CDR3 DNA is TGTGCCAGCTCACCACTCGGGGGACTCACGGATGGGGTTAACTATGGCTACACCTTC. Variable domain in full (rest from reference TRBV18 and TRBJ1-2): NAGVMQNPRHLVRRRGQEARLRCSPMKGHSHVYWYRQLPEEGLKFMVYLQKENIIDESGMPKERFSAEFPKEGPSILRIQQVVRGDSAAYFCASSPLGGLTDGVNYGYTFGSGTRLTVV.

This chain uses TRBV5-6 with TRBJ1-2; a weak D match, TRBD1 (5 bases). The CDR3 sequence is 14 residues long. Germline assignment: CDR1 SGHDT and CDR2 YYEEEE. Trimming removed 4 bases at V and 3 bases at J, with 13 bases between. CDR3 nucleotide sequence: TGTGCCAGCAGCCTAGGGACGGGAGACTATGGCTACACCTTC. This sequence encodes CASSLGTGDYGYTF.

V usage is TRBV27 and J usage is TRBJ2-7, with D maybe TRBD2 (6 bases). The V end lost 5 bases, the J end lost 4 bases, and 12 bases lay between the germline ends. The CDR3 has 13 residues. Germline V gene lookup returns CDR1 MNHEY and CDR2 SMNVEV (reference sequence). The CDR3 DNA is TGTGCCAGCAGTCCAAGGGCGGGGTACGAGCAGTACTTC. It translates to CASSPRAGYEQYF.

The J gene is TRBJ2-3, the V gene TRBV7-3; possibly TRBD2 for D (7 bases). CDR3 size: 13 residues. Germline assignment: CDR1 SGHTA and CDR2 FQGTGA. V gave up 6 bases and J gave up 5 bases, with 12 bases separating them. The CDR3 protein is CASSRGGGDTQYF. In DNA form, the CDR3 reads TGTGCCAGCAGTCGAGGGGGGGGAGATACGCAGTATTTT.

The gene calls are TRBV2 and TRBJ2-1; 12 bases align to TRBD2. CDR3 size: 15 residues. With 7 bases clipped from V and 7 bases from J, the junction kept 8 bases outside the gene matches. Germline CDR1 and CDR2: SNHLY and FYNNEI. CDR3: CASTIGLAGWNEQFF. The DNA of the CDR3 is TGTGCCAGCACCATAGGACTAGCGGGGTGGAATGAGCAGTTCTTC.

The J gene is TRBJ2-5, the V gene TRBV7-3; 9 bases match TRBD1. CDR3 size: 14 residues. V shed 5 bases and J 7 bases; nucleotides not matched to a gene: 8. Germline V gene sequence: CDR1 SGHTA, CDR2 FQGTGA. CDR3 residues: CASSPSRQGGTQYF. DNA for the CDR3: TGTGCCAGCAGCCCATCGCGACAGGGGGGGACCCAGTACTTC.

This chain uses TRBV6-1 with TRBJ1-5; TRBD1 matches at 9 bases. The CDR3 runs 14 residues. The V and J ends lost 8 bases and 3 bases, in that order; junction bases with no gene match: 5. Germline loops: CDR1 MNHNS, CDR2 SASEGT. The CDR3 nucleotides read TGTGCCAGCTATCGGACAGGGGACAATCAGCCCCAGCATTTT. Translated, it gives CASYRTGDNQPQHF.

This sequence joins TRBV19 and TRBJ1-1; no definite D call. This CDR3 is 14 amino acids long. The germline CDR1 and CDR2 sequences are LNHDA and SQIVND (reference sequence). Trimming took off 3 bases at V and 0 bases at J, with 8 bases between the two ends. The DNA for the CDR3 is TGTGCCAGTAGTATTTCTACGTTGAACACTGAAGCTTTCTTT. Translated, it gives CASSISTLNTEAFF.

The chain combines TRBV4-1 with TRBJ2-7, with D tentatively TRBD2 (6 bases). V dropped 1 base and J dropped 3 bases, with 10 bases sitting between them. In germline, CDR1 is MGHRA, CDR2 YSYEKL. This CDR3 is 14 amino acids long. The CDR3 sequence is CASSQGAGIYEQYF. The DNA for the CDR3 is TGCGCCAGCAGCCAAGGCGCGGGGATCTACGAGCAGTACTTC.

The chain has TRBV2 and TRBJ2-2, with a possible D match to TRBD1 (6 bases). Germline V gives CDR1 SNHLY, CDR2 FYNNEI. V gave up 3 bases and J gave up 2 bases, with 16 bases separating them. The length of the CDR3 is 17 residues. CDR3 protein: CASSEKIVQGNTGELFF. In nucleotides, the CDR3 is TGTGCCAGCAGTGAGAAGATTGTACAGGGTAACACCGGGGAGCTGTTTTTT.

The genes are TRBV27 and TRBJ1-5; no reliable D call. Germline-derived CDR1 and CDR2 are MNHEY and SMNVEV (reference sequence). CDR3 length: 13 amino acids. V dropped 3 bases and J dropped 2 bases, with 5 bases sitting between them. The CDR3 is CASSFSGNQPQHF. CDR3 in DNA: TGTGCCAGCAGTTTTAGTGGCAATCAGCCCCAGCATTTT.

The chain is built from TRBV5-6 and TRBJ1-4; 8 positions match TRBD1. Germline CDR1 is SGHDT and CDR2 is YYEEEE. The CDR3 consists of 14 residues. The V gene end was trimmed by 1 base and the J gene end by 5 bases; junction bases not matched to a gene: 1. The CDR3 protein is CASSLTGGNEKLFF. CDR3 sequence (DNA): TGTGCCAGCAGCTTGACAGGGGGGAATGAAAAACTGTTTTTT.

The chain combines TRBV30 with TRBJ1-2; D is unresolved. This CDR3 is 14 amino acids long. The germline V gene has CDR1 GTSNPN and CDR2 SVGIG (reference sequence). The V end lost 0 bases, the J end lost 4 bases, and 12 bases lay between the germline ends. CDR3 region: CAWSVGNPPYGYTF. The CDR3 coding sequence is TGTGCCTGGAGTGTCGGGAATCCTCCCTATGGCTACACCTTC.

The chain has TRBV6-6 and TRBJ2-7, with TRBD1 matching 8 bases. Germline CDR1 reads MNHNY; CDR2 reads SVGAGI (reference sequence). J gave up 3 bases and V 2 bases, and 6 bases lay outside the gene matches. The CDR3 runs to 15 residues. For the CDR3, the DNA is TGTGCCAGCAGTTACCTGACAGGGGAAGGCTACGAGCAGTACTTC. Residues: CASSYLTGEGYEQYF.

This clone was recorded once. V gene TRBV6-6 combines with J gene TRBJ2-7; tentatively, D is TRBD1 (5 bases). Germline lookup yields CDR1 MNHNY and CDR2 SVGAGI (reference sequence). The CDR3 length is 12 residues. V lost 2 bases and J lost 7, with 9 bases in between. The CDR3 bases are TGTGCCAGCAGTTACCCCCAGGGTGAGCAGTACTTC. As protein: CASSYPQGEQYF.

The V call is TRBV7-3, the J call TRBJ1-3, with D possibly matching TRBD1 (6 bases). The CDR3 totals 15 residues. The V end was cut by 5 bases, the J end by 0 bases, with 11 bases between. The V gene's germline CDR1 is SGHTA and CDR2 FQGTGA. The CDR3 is CASSPTGPSGNTIYF. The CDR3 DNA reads TGTGCCAGCAGCCCGACAGGTCCCTCTGGAAACACCATATATTTT.

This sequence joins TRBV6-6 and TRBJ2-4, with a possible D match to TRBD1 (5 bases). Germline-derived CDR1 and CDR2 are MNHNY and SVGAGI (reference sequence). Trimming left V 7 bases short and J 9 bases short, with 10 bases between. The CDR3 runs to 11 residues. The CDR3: CASIQGSIQYF. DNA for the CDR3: TGTGCCAGCATCCAGGGATCCATTCAGTACTTC.

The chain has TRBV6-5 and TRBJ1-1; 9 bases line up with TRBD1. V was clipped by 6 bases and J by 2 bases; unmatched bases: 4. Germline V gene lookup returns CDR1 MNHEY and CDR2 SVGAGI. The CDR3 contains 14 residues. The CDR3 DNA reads TGTGCCAGCAGCCGGGGACAGGGAAACACTGAAGCTTTCTTT. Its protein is CASSRGQGNTEAFF.

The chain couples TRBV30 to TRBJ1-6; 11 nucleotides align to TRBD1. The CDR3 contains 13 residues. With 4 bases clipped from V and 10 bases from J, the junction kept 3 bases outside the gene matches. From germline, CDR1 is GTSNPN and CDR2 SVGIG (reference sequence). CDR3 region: CAWTGTGGSPLHF. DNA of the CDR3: TGTGCCTGGACCGGGACAGGGGGGTCACCCCTCCACTTT.

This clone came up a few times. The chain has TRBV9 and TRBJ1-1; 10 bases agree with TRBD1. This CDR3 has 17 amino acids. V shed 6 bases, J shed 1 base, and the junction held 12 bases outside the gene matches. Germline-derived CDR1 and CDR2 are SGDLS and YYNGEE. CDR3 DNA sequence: TGTGCCAGCACAAGCTCCCGGGACAGGGGCGAGAACACTGAAGCTTTCTTT. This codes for CASTSSRDRGENTEAFF.

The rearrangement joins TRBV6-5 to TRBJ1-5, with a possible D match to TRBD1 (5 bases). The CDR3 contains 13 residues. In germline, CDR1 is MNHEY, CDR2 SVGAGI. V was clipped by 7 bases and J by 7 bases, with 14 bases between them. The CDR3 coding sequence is TGTGCCAGCACCGACGGGGGTGGGCAGCCCCAGCATTTT. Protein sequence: CASTDGGGQPQHF.

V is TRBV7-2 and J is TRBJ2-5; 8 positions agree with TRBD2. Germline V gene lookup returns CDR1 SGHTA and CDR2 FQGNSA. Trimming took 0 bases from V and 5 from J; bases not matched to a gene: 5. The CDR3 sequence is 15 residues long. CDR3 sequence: CASSLASQRGETQYF. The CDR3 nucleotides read TGTGCCAGCAGCTTAGCGAGTCAGCGGGGGGAGACCCAGTACTTC.

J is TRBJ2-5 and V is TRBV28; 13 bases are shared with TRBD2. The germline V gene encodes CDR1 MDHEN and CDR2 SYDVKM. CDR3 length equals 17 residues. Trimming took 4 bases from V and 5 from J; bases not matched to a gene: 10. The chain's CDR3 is CASSSSPTSGGAETQYF. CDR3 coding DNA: TGTGCCAGCAGTTCCTCCCCCACTAGCGGGGGGGCCGAGACCCAGTACTTC.

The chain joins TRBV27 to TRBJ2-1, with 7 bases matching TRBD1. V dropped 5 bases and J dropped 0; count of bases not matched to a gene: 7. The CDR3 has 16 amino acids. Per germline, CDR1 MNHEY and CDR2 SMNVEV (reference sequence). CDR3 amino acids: CASSPFGDSSYNEQFF. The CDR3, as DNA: TGTGCCAGCAGTCCCTTTGGGGACAGCTCCTACAATGAGCAGTTCTTC.

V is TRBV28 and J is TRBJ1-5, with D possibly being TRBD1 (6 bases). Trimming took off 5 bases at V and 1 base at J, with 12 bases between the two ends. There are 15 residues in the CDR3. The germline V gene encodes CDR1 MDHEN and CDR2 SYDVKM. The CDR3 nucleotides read TGTGCCAGCAGTCGGCCGGACAGCAGCAATCAGCCCCAGCATTTT. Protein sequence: CASSRPDSSNQPQHF.

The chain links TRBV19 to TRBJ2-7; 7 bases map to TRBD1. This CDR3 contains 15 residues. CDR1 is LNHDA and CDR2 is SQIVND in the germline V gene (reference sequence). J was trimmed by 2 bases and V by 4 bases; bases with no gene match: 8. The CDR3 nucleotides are TGTGCCAGTAGTACTCTCCGGGACAGCCCCTACGAGCAGTACTTC. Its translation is CASSTLRDSPYEQYF.